The 10 T cell receptor beta chains listed next were all sequenced from one sample in a study of identical twins. TCRdb reprocessed the 5' RACE reads via MiXCR and lists one record per CDR3 protein. In the table there are approximately 210,000 distinct CDR3 sequences, 6.5% to 8% of which are singletons. The same sample was also studied in work on T cells expressing NK-cell markers.

Material for sequencing was CD8+ T cells sorted from blood. Receptor source: a young woman in good health.

As regards this clonotype: Relative to the germline gene, one junction end is altered; a read error may explain this. The V call is TRBV27, the J call TRBJ1-2, with D unresolved. This CDR3 contains 15 residues. In germline, CDR1 is MNHEY, CDR2 SMNVEV (reference sequence). CDR3 DNA: TGTGGCAGCACCTCCTTGACCGCAGGAACCAATGGCTACACCTTC. Its translation is CGSTSLTAGTNGYTF.

The chain joins TRBV2 to TRBJ2-1; perhaps TRBD1 as D (6 bases). Per germline, CDR1 SNHLY and CDR2 FYNNEI. Between the trimmed V and J ends, which lost 6 bases and 8 bases, there was a span of 11 bases. The CDR3 totals 12 residues. In DNA form, the CDR3 reads TGTGCCAGCAGAGGACAGTGGCATGAGCAGTTCTTC. This encodes CASRGQWHEQFF.

A few counts support this clonotype. The J gene is TRBJ2-1, the V gene TRBV20-1; 8 positions agree with TRBD2. Germline loops: CDR1 DFQATT, CDR2 SNEGSKA (reference sequence). The CDR3 loop spans 12 amino acids. The V gene end was trimmed by 3 bases and the J gene end by 7 bases; junction bases not matched to a gene: 2. The CDR3: CSASGRANEQFF. Here the CDR3 DNA reads TGCAGTGCTAGCGGGAGGGCAAATGAGCAGTTCTTC.

This clonotype appeared a few times. The chain has TRBV12-3 or TRBV12-4 and TRBJ2-1; D gene ambiguous. CDR3 length: 17 amino acids. V lost 3 bases and J lost 2, with 17 bases in between. CDR3 protein: CASSFIVGARTYNEQFF. Here the CDR3 DNA reads TGTGCCAGCAGTTTTATTGTTGGAGCGAGGACCTACAATGAGCAGTTCTTC.

This chain connects TRBV6-2 or TRBV6-3 to TRBJ2-1; 7 positions match TRBD2. This CDR3 region has 15 residues. V was pared by 6 bases and J by 7 bases, with 12 bases of the junction left unmatched. Looked up from germline, CDR1 is MNHEY and CDR2 is SVGEGT. CDR3 DNA sequence: TGTGCCAGCAGGGACCTCTGGGAGGGCCTTAATGAGCAGTTCTTC. Protein sequence: CASRDLWEGLNEQFF.

The V and J genes are TRBV2 and TRBJ2-1; TRBD2 aligns across 15 bases. The CDR3 length is 16 residues. Germline-derived CDR1 and CDR2 are SNHLY and FYNNEI. Trimming removed 4 bases from V and 7 bases from J; junction bases left unmatched: 5. The CDR3 DNA reads as TGTGCCAGCAGTGGACTAGGACTAGCGGGGGGGAATGAGCAGTTCTTC. Translation: CASSGLGLAGGNEQFF.

The chain employs TRBV5-5 and TRBJ2-7; the D is unclear. Trimming cost V 1 base and J 1 base, with 9 bases left between them. Per the germline V gene, CDR1 is SGHKS and CDR2 is YYEKEE (reference sequence). The CDR3 has 14 residues. The DNA of the CDR3 is TGTGCCAGCAGCTTGCTTTCAGGTTCCTACGAGCAGTACTTC. It yields the protein CASSLLSGSYEQYF.

V usage is TRBV12-5 and J usage is TRBJ2-1; D ambiguous. Per germline, CDR1 LGHNT and CDR2 FRNRAP. The V end lost 1 base, the J end lost 0 bases, and 13 bases lay between the germline ends. The CDR3 covers 17 residues. This CDR3 reads CASGLANLRSSYNEQFF. The CDR3 DNA is TGTGCTAGTGGTTTGGCCAACCTTAGGAGCTCCTACAATGAGCAGTTCTTC. The full variable domain, its missing parts supplied by reference TRBV12-5 and TRBJ2-1, is DARVTQTPRHKVTEMGQEVTMRCQPILGHNTVFWYRQTMMQGLELLAYFRNRAPLDDSGMPKDRFSAEMPDATLATLKIQPSEPRDSAVYFCASGLANLRSSYNEQFFGPGTRLTVL.

This chain links TRBV15 with TRBJ2-3; maybe TRBD2 (6 bases). CDR1 is LNHNV, CDR2 YYDKDF, per germline (reference sequence). The CDR3 covers 16 residues. The V gene lost 5 bases and the J gene lost 4 bases, with 19 bases spanning the gap. The CDR3 loop is CATSGTGTEGPDTQYF. The CDR3 DNA sequence: TGTGCCACCAGCGGGACCGGGACTGAGGGGCCAGATACGCAGTATTTT.

The chain links TRBV13 to TRBJ2-5, with D maybe TRBD2 (6 bases). This CDR3 has 13 amino acids. The germline V gene encodes CDR1 PRHDT and CDR2 FYEKMQ (reference sequence). The V end was cut by 7 bases, the J end by 4 bases, with 13 bases between. This CDR3 reads CASNMRGIETQYF. CDR3 DNA sequence: TGTGCCAGCAACATGCGGGGCATAGAGACCCAGTACTTC.